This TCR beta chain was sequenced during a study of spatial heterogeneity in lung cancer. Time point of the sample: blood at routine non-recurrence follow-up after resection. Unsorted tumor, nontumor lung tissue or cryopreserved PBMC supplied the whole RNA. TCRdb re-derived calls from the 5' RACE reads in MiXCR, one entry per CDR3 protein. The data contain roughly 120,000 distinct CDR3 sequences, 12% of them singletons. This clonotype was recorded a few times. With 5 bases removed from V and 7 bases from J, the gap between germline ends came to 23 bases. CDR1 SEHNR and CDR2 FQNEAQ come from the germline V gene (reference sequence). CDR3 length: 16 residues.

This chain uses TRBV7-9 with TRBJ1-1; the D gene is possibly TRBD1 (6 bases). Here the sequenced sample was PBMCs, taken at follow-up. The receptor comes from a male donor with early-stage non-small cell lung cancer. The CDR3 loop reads CASSPLGNRVGGEAFF. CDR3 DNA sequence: TGTGCCAGCAGCCCCCTAGGCAACAGGGTAGGGGGTGAAGCTTTCTTT.